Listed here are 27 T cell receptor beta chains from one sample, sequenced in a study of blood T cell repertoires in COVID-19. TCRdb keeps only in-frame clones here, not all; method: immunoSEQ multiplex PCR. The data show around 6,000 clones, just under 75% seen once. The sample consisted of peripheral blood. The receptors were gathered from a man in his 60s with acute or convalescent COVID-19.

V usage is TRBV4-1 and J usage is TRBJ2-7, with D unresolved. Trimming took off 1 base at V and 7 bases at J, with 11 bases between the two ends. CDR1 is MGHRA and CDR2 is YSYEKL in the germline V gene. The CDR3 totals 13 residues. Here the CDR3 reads CASSQGPWSEQYF. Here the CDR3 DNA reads TGCGCCAGCAGCCAAGGACCGTGGAGTGAGCAGTACTTC.

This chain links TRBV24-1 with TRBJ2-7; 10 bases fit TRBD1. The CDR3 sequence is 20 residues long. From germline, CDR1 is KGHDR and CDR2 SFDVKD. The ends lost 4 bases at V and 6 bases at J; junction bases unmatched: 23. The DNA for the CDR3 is TGTGCCACCAGTGAGCCAGACAGGGGGCGGGGGTTCACTTCCAACGGCGAGCAGTACTTC. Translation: CATSEPDRGRGFTSNGEQYF.

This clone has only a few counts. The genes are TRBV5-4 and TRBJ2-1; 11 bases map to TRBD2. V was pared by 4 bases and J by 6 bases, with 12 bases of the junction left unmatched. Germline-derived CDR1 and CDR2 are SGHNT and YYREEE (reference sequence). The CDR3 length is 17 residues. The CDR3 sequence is CASSPPVLAGESNEQFF. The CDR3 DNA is TGTGCCAGCAGCCCTCCCGTACTAGCGGGAGAGTCCAATGAGCAGTTCTTC.

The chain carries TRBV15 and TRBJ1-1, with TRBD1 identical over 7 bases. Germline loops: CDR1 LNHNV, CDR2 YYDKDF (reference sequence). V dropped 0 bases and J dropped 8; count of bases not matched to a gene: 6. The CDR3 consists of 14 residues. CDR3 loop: CATSREGRQGEAFF. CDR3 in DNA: TGTGCCACCAGCAGAGAAGGGAGACAGGGCGAAGCTTTCTTT.

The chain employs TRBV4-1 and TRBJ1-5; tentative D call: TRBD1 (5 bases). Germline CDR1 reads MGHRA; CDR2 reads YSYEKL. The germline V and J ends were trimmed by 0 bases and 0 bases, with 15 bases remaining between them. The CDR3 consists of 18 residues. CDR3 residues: CASSQDQGGGYSNQPQHF. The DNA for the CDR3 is TGCGCCAGCAGCCAAGATCAGGGTGGGGGGTATAGCAATCAGCCCCAGCATTTT.

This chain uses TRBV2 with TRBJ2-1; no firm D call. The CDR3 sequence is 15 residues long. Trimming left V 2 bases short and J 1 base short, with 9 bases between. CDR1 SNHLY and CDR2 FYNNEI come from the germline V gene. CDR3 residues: CASSEFQRSYNEQFF. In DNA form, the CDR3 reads TGTGCCAGCAGTGAATTCCAGAGGTCCTACAATGAGCAGTTCTTC.

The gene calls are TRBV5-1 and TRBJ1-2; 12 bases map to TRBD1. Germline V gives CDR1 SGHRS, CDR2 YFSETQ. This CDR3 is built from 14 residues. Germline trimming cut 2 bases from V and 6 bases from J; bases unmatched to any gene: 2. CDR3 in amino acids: CASSFGTGGNGYTF. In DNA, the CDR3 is TGCGCCAGCAGCTTTGGGACAGGGGGCAATGGCTACACCTTC.

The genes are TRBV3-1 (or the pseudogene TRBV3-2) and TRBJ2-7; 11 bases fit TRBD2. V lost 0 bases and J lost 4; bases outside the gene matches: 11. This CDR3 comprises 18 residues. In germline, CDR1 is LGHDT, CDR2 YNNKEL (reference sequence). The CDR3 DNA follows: TGTGCCAGCAGCCAAGATCAAATTCTAGCGGGAGGACGGTACGAGCAGTACTTC. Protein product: CASSQDQILAGGRYEQYF.

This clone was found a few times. CDR3 nucleotides: TGTGCCTGGCTCAGAGGGGGTTTTGGGCGCACTGAAGCTTTCTTT. This gives the protein CAWLRGGFGRTEAFF. The chain links TRBV30 to TRBJ1-1, with D perhaps TRBD1 (6 bases). Between the trimmed V and J ends, which lost 5 bases and 4 bases, there was a span of 20 bases. The CDR3 covers 15 residues. The germline V gene encodes CDR1 GTSNPN and CDR2 SVGIG (reference sequence).

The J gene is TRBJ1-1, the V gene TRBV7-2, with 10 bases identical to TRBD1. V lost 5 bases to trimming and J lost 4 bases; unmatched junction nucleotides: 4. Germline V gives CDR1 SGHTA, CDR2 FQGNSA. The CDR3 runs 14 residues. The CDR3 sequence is CASSQDRGGTEAFF. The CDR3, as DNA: TGTGCCAGCAGCCAGGACAGGGGGGGCACTGAAGCTTTCTTT. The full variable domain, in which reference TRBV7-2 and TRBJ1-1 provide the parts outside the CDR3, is GAGVSQSPSNKVTEKGKDVELRCDPISGHTALYWYRQSLGQGLEFLIYFQGNSAPDKSGLPSDRFSAERTGGSVSTLTIQRTQQEDSAVYLCASSQDRGGTEAFFGQGTRLTVV.

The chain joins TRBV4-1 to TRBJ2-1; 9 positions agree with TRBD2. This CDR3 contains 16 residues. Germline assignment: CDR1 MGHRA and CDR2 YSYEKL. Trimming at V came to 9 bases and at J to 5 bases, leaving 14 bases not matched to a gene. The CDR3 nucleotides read TGCGCCAGTAAACCGTATAGCGGGAGATCTAACAATGAGCAGTTCTTC. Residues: CASKPYSGRSNNEQFF.

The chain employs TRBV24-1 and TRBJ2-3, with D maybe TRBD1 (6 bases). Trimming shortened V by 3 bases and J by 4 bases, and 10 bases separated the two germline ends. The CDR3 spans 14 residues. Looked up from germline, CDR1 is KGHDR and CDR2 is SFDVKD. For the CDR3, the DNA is TGTGCCACCAGTGATCACGGACAGTCAGATACGCAGTATTTT. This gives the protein CATSDHGQSDTQYF.

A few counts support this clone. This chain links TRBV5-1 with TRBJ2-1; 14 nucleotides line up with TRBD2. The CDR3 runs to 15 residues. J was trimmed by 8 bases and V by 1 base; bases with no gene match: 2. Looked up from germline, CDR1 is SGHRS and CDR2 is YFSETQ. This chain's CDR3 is CASSLSTSGRDEQFF. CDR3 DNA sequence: TGCGCCAGCAGCTTGTCGACTAGCGGGAGGGATGAGCAGTTCTTC.

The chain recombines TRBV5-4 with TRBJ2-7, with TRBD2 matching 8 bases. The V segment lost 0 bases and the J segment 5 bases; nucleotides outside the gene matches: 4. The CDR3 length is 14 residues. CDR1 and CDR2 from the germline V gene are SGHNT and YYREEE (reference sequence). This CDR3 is CASSLDGGAHEQYF. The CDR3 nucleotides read TGTGCCAGCAGCTTGGACGGGGGGGCCCACGAGCAGTACTTC.

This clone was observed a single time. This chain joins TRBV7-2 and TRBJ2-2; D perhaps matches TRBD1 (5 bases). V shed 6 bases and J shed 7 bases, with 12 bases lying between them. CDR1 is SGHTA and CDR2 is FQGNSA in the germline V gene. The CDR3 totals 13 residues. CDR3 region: CASRRQGLGELFF. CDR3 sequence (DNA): TGTGCCAGCAGACGGCAGGGTCTCGGGGAGCTGTTTTTT. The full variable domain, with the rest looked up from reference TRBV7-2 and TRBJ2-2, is GAGVSQSPSNKVTEKGKDVELRCDPISGHTALYWYRQSLGQGLEFLIYFQGNSAPDKSGLPSDRFSAERTGGSVSTLTIQRTQQEDSAVYLCASRRQGLGELFFGEGSRLTVL.

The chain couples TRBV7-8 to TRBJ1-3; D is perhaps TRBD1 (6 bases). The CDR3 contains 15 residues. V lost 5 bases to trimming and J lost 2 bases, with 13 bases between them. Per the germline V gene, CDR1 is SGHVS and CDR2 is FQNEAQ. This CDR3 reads CASSGTGTTGNTIYF. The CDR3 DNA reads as TGTGCCAGCAGCGGGACCGGGACAACTGGAAACACCATATATTTT.

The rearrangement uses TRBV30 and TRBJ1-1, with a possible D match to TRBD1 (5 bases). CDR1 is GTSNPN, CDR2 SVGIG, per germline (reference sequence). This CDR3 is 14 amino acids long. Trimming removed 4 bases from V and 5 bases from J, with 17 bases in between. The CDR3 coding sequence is TGTGCCTGGATTATGAGGGGAGGATTTACTGAAGCTTTCTTT. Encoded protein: CAWIMRGGFTEAFF.

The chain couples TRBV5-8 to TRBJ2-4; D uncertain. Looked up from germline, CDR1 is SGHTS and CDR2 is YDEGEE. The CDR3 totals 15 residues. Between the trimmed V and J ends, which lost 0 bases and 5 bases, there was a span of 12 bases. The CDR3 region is CASSLDGGRQNIQYF. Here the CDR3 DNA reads TGTGCCAGCAGCTTGGACGGTGGCAGGCAAAACATTCAGTACTTC.

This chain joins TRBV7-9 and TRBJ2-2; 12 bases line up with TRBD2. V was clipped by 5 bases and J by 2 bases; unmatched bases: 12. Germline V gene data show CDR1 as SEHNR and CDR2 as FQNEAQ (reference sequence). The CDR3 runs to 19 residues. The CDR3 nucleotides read TGTGCCAGCAGCCCCTACCGTCGGACTAGCGGGAAAAACACCGGGGAGCTGTTTTTT. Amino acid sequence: CASSPYRRTSGKNTGELFF.

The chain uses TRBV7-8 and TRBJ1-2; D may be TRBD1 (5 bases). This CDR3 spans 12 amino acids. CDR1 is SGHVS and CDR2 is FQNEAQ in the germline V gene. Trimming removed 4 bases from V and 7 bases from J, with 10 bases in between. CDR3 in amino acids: CASSSRGAGYTF. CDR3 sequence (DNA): TGTGCCAGCAGCTCTCGTGGGGCTGGCTACACCTTC.

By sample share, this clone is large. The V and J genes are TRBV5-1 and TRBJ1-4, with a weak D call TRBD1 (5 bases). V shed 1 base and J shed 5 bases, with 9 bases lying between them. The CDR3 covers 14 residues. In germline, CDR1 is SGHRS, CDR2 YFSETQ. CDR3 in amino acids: CASSLNGGNEKLFF. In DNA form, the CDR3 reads TGCGCCAGCAGCTTGAATGGGGGGAATGAAAAACTGTTTTTT.

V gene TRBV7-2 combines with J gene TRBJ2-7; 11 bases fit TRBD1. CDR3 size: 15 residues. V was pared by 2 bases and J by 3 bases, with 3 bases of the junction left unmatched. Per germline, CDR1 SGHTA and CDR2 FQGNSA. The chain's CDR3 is CASSLRGTGGYEQYF. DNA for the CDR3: TGTGCCAGCAGCTTACGTGGGACAGGGGGCTACGAGCAGTACTTC.

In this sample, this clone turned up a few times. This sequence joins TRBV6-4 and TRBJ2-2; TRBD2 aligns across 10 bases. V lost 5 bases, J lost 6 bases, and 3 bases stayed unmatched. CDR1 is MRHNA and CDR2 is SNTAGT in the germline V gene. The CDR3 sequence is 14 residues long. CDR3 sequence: CASSRGLASGELFF. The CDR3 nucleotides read TGTGCCAGCAGTCGGGGACTAGCGTCCGGGGAGCTGTTTTTT.

The CDR3: CASSSRGDSHHYEQYF. CDR3 bases: TGTGCCAGCAGCTCGAGGGGGGACAGCCACCACTACGAGCAGTACTTC. The rearrangement uses TRBV7-9 and TRBJ2-7; perhaps TRBD1 as D (7 bases). The CDR3 is 16 amino acids. Germline assignment: CDR1 SEHNR and CDR2 FQNEAQ (reference sequence). V was shortened by 4 bases and J by 3 bases, with 19 bases between the two germline ends.

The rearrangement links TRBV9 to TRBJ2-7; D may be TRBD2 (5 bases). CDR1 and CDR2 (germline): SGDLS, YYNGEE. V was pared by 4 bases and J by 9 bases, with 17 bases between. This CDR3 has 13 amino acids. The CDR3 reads CASSRSQEAAQYF. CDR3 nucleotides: TGTGCCAGCAGCCGTTCCCAGGAGGCGGCGCAGTACTTC.

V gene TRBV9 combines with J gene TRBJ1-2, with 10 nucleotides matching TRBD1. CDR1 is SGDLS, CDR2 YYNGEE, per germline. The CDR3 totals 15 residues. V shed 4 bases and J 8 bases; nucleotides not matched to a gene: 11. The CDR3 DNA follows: TGTGCCAGCAGCCCGCCCGGGACAGGGGCAGGAGGCTACACCTTC. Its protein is CASSPPGTGAGGYTF.

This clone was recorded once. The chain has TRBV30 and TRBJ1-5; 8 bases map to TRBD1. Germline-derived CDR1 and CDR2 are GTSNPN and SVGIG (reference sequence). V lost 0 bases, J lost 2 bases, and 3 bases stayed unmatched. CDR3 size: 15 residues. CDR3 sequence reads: CAWSVQQGGNQPQHF. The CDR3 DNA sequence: TGTGCCTGGAGTGTACAACAGGGGGGCAATCAGCCCCAGCATTTT. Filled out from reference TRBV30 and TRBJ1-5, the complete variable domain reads SQTIHQWPATLVQPVGSPLSLECTVEGTSNPNLYWYRQAAGRGLQLLFYSVGIGQISSEVPQNLSASRPQDRQFILSSKKLLLSDSGFYLCAWSVQQGGNQPQHFGDGTRLSIL.